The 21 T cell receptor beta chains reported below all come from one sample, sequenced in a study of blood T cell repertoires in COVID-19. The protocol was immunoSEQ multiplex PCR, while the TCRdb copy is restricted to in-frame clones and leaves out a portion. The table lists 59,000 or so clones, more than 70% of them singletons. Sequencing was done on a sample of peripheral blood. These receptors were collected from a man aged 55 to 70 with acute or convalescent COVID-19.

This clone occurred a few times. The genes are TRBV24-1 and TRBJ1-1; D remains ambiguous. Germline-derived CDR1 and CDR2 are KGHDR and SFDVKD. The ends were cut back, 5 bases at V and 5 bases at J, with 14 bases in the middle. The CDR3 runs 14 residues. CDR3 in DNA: TGTGCCACCAGTGGTACGACTGAAAAGACTGAAGCTTTCTTT. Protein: CATSGTTEKTEAFF.

The CDR3 sequence is CAWRSGGGEQYF. For the CDR3, the DNA is TGTGCCTGGAGGTCTGGGGGGGGTGAGCAGTACTTC. The rearrangement uses TRBV30 and TRBJ2-7; 7 bases match TRBD2. With 3 bases clipped from V and 7 bases from J, the junction kept 6 bases outside the gene matches. The CDR3 has 12 residues. From germline, CDR1 is GTSNPN and CDR2 SVGIG (reference sequence).

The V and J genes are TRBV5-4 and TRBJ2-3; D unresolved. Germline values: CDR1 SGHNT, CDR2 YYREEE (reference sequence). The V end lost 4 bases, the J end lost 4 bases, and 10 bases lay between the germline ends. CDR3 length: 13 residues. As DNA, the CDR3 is TGTGCCAGCAGCCACCCAGGCCCAGATACGCAGTATTTT. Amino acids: CASSHPGPDTQYF.

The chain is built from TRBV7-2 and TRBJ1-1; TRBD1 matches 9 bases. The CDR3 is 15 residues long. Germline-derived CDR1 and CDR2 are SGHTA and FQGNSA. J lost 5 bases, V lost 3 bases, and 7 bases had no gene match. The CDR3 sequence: CASSFLGQGRTEAFF. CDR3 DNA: TGTGCCAGCAGCTTTCTGGGACAGGGTAGGACTGAAGCTTTCTTT.

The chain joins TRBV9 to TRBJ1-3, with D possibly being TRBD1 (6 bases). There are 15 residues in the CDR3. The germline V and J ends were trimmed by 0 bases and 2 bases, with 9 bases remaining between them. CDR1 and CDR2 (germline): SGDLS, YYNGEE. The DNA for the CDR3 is TGTGCCAGCAGCGTAGATTCAGGGGCTGGAAACACCATATATTTT. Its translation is CASSVDSGAGNTIYF.

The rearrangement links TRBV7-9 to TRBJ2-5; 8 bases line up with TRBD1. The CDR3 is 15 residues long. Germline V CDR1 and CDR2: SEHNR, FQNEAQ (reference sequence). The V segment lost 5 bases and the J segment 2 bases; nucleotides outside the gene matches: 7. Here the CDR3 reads CASSLWGDRQETQYF. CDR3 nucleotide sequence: TGTGCCAGCAGCCTATGGGGGGACAGGCAAGAGACCCAGTACTTC.

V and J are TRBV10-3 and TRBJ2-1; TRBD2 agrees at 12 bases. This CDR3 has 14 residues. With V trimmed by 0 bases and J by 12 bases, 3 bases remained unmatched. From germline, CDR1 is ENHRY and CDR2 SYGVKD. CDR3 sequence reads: CAISESTSGGAQFF. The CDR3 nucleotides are TGTGCCATCAGTGAGTCGACTAGCGGGGGCGCGCAGTTCTTC.

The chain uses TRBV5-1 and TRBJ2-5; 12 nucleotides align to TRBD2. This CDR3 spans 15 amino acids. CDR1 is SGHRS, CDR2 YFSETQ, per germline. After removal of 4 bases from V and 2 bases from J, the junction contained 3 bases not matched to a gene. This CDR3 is CASSRLAGEQETQYF. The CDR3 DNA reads TGCGCCAGCAGCCGACTAGCGGGGGAGCAAGAGACCCAGTACTTC.

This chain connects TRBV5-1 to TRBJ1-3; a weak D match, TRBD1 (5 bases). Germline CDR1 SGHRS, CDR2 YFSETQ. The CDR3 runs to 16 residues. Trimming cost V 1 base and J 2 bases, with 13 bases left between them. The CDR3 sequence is CASSLSQGLTGNTIYF. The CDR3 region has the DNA TGCGCCAGCAGCTTGAGTCAGGGTCTAACTGGAAACACCATATATTTT.

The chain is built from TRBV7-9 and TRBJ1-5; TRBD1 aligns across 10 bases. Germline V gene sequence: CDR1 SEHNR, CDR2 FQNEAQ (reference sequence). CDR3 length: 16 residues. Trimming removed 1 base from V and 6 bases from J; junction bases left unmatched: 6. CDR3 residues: CASSLGGTGAGQPQHF. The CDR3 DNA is TGTGCCAGCAGCTTAGGCGGGACAGGGGCAGGTCAGCCCCAGCATTTT.

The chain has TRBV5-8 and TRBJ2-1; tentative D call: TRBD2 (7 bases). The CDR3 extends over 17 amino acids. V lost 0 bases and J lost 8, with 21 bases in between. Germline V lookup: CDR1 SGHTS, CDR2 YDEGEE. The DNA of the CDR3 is TGTGCCAGCAGCTTGGATATGTCGGGGGGCAATTGGGATGAGCAGTTCTTC. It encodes CASSLDMSGGNWDEQFF.

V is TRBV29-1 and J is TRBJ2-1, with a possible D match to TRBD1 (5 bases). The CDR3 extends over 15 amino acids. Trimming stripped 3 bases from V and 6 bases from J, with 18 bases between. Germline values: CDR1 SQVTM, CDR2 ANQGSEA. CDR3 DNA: TGCAGCGTTGAGCACCCCGATCAGGGTAGCAATGAGCAGTTCTTC. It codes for CSVEHPDQGSNEQFF.

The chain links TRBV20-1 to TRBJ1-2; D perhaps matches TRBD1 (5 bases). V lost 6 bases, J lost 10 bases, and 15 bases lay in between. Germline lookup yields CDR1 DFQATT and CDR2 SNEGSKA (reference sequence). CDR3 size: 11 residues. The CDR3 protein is CSALRGRNYTF. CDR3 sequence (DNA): TGCAGTGCCCTAAGGGGCCGGAACTACACCTTC.

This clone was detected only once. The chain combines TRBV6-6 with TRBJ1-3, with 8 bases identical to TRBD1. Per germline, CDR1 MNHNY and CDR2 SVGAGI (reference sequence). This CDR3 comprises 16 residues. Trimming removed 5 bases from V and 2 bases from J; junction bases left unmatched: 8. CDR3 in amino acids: CASSRGTGLTGNTIYF. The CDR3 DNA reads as TGTGCCAGCAGTCGAGGGACAGGTTTGACTGGAAACACCATATATTTT.

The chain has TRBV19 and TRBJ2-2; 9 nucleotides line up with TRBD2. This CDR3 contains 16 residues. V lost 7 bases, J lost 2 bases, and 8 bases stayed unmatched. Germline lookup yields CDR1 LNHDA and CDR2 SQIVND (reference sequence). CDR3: CASTRRGGANTGELFF. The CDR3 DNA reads TGTGCCAGTACAAGACGCGGGGGGGCCAACACCGGGGAGCTGTTTTTT. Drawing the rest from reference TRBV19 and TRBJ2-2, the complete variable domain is DGGITQSPKYLFRKEGQNVTLSCEQNLNHDAMYWYRQDPGQGLRLIYYSQIVNDFQKGDIAEGYSVSREKKESFPLTVTSAQKNPTAFYLCASTRRGGANTGELFFGEGSRLTVL.

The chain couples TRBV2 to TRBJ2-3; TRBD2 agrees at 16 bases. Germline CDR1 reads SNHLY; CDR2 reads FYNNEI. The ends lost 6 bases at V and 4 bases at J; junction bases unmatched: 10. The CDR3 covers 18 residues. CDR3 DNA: TGTGCCAGCAGCCCTCCGGGACTAGCGGGGGGGCTCGCAGATACGCAGTATTTT. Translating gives CASSPPGLAGGLADTQYF. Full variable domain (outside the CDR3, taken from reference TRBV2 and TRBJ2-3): EPEVTQTPSHQVTQMGQEVILRCVPISNHLYFYWYRQILGQKVEFLVSFYNNEISEKSEIFDDQFSVERPDGSNFTLKIRSTKLEDSAMYFCASSPPGLAGGLADTQYFGPGTRLTVL.

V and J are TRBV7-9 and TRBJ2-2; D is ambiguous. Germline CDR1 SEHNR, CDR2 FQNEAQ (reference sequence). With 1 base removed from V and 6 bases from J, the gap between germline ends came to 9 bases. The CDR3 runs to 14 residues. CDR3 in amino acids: CASSLVGLSGELFF. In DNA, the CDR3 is TGTGCCAGCAGCTTAGTCGGTCTATCCGGGGAGCTGTTTTTT.

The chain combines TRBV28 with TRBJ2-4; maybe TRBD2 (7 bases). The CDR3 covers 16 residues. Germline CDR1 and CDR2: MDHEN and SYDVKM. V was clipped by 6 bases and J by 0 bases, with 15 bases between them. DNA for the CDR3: TGTGCCAGCAGGAAACTAGGGGGGGTAGCCAAAAACATTCAGTACTTC. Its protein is CASRKLGGVAKNIQYF.

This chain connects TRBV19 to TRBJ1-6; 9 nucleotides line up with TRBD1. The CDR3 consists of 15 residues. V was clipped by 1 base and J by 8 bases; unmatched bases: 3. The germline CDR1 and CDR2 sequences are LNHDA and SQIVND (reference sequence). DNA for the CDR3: TGTGCCAGTAGTATAGGTGGACAGGGGCATTCACCCCTCCACTTT. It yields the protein CASSIGGQGHSPLHF. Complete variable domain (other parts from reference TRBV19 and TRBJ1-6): DGGITQSPKYLFRKEGQNVTLSCEQNLNHDAMYWYRQDPGQGLRLIYYSQIVNDFQKGDIAEGYSVSREKKESFPLTVTSAQKNPTAFYLCASSIGGQGHSPLHFGNGTRLTVT.

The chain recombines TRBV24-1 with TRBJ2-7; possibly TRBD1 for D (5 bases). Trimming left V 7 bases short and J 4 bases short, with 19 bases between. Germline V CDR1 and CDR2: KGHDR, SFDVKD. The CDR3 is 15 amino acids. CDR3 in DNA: TGTGCCACCAGCCTCCGCTGGGGCCAATTATACGAGCAGTACTTC. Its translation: CATSLRWGQLYEQYF.

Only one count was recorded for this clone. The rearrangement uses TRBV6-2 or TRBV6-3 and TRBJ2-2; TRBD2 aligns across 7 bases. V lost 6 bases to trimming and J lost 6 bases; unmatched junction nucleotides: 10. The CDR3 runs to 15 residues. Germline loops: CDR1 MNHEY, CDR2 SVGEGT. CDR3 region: CASSRTSSFPGELFF. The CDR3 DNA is TGTGCCAGCAGCAGGACTAGTAGTTTTCCCGGGGAGCTGTTTTTT.